This TCR beta chain originates from a study of T cell responses to AZD1222 COVID-19 vaccine. The assay was immunoSEQ multiplex PCR, and TCRdb's table has in-frame clones only and misses some. The profile shows about 86,000 clones, 88% of them singletons. The CDR3 runs to 17 residues. The germline CDR1 and CDR2 sequences are SGHNT and YENEEA. V shed 2 bases and J shed 7 bases, with 21 bases lying between them. Turning to this clone: As yet, its antigen is unknown.

General study findings and limits: The breadth and depth of Spike-specific TCRs increased once two AZD1222 doses had been given. Spike-wide coverage was observed for vaccine-associated CD4 TCRs, with dominant responses at 160-218 and 743-854. Repertoires were sampled only after the peak T cell response.

This rearrangement joins TRBV11-3 to TRBJ2-1; possible D gene TRBD2, 6 bases. This specimen consisted of peripheral blood, obtained 28 days after the second AZD1222 dose. This sequence was found in an adult who received the AZD1222 COVID-19 vaccine. The CDR3 sequence is CASSLFMAEGLTNEQFF. CDR3 in DNA: TGTGCCAGCAGCTTATTCATGGCGGAGGGGTTGACGAATGAGCAGTTCTTC.